The sequence of this T cell receptor beta chain was determined in a study of CD8+ T cells in alopecia areata. Extraction and reverse transcription of RNA yielded cDNA as the sequencing template. This table comes from immunoSEQ multiplex PCR, and its TCRdb copy is limited to in-frame clones, with some not included. This repertoire holds thousands of clones, and none appear only once. By sample share, this clone is medium-sized (0.01 to 0.1%). Its antigen remains unidentified. Gene and germline names: mouse. The missing CDR3 end, 4 residues past where the read stops, is filled in from the germline J gene. Findings and limits, study-wide: Sequencing of scalp samples also includes resident alphabeta T cells from normal skin.

Sample time point: mouse skin 3 weeks after grafting. The CDR3 runs to 12 residues. Germline V gene data show CDR1 as MSHET and CDR2 as SYDVDS. V shed 8 bases and J 1 base; nucleotides not matched to a gene: 0. This TCR was sampled from a C3H/HeJ mouse with alopecia areata. For this mouse line, the MHC haplotype is H2-k. The V call is TRBV29, the J call TRBJ2-3; 7 bases match TRBD1. The sample was skin, taken at week 3. This chain's CDR3 is CASGTGAETLYF. Partial CDR3 DNA: TGTGCTAGCGGGACAGGTGCAGAA.